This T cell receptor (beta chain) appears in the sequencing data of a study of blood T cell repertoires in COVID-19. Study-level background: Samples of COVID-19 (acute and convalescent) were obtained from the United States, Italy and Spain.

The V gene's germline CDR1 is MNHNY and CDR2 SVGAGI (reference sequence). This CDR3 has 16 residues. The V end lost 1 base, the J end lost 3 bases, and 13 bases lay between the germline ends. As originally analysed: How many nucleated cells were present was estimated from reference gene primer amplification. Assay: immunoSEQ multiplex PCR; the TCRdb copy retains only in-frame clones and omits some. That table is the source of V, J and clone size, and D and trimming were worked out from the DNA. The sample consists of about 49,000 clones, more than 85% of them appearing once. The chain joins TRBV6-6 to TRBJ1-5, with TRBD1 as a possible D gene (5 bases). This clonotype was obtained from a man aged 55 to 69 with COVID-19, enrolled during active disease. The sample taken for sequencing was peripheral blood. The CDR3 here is CASSYLGGTNNQPQHF. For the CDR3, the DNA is TGTGCCAGCAGTTACTTGGGGGGGACCAACAATCAGCCCCAGCATTTT.